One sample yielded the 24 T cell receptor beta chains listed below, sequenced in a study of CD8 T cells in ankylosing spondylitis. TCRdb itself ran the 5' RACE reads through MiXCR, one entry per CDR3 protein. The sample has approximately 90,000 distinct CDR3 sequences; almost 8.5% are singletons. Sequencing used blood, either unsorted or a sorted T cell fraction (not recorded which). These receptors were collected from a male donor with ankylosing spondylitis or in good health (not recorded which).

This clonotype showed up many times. CDR3 DNA: TGCGCCAGCAGCCAAGAGGGGTTGCCGAGCTCCTACGAGCAGTACTTC. It specifies CASSQEGLPSSYEQYF. The V gene is TRBV4-1, the J gene TRBJ2-7; no firm D call. There are 16 residues in the CDR3. V gave up 0 bases and J gave up 0 bases, with 12 bases separating them. From germline, CDR1 is MGHRA and CDR2 YSYEKL.

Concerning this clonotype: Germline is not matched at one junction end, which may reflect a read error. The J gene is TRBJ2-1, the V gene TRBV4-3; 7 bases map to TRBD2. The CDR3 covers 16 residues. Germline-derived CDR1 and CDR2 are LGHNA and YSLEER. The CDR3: CANSQVSTSEWGEQFF. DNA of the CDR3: TGCGCCAACAGCCAAGTTAGCACTAGCGAATGGGGTGAGCAGTTCTTC.

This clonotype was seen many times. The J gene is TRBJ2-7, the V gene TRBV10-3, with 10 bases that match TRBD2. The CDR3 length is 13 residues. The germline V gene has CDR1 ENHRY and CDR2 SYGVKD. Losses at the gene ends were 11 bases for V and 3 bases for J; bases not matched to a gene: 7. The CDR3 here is CAVGTSGIYEQYF. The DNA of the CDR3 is TGTGCCGTCGGCACTAGCGGGATCTACGAGCAGTACTTC.

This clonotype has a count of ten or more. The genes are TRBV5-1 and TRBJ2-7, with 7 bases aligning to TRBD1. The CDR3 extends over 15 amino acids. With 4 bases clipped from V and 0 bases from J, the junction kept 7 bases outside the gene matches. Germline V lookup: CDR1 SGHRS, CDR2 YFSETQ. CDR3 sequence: CASSLRQGRSYEQYF. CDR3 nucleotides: TGCGCCAGCAGCCTGCGACAGGGACGCTCCTACGAGCAGTACTTC.

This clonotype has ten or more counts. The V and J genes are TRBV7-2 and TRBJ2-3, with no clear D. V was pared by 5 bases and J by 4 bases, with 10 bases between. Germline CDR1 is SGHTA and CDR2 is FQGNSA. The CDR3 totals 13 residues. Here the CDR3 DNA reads TGTGCCAGCAGCCGCAAAAACGCAGATACGCAGTATTTT. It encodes CASSRKNADTQYF. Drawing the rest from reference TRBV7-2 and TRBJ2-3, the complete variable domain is GAGVSQSPSNKVTEKGKDVELRCDPISGHTALYWYRQSLGQGLEFLIYFQGNSAPDKSGLPSDRFSAERTGGSVSTLTIQRTQQEDSAVYLCASSRKNADTQYFGPGTRLTVL.

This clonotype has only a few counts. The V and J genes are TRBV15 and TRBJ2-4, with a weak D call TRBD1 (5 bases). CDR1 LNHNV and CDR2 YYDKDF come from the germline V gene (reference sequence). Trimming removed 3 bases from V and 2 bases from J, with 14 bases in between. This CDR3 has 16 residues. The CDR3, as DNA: TGTGCCACCAGCAGCAGACAGCTACTAACCAAAAACATTCAGTACTTC. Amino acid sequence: CATSSRQLLTKNIQYF.

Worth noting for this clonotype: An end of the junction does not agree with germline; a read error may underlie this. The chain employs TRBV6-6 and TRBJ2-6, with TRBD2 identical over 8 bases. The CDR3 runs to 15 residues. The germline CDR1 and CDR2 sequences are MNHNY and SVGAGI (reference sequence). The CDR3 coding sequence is TGTACCAGCAGCCGGGGGGGAAGTGGGGCCAACGTCCTGACTTTC. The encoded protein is CTSSRGGSGANVLTF.

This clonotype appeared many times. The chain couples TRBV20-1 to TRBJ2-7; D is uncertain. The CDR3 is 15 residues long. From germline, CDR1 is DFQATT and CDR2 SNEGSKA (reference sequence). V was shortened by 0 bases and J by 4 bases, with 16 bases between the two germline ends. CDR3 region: CSARDPQSFPYEQYF. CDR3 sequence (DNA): TGCAGTGCTAGAGACCCACAGAGTTTTCCTTACGAGCAGTACTTC.

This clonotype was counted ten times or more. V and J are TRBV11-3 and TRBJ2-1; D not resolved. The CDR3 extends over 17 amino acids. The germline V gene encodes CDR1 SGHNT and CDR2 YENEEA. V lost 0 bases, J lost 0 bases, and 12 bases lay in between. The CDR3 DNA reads TGTGCCAGCAGCTTAGATGTCGGCGGAGCCTCCTACAATGAGCAGTTCTTC. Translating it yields CASSLDVGGASYNEQFF.

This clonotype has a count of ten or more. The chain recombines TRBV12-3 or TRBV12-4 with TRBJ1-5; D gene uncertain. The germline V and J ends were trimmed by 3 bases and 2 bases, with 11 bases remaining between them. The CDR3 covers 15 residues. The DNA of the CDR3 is TGTGCCAGCAGTTTGAGAGGGATCGGCAATCAGCCCCAGCATTTT. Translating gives CASSLRGIGNQPQHF.

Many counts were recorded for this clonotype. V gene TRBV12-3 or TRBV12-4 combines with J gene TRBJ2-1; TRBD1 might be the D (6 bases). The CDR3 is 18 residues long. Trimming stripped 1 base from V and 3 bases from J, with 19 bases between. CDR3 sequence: CASSLGFGATGRYNEQFF. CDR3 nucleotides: TGTGCCAGCAGTTTAGGGTTCGGGGCGACAGGTCGCTACAATGAGCAGTTCTTC.

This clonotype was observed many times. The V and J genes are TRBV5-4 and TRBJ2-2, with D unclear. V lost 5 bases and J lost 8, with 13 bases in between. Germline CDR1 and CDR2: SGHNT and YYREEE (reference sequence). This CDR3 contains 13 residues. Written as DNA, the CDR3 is TGTGCCAGCAGTTTATTTGGCATTGGGGAGCTGTTTTTT. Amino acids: CASSLFGIGELFF.

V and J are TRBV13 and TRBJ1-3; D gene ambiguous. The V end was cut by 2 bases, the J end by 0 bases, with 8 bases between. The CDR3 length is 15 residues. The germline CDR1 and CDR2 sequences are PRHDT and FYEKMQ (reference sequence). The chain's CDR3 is CASSLRRTSGNTIYF. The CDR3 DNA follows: TGTGCCAGCAGCTTAAGGAGGACCTCTGGAAACACCATATATTTT.

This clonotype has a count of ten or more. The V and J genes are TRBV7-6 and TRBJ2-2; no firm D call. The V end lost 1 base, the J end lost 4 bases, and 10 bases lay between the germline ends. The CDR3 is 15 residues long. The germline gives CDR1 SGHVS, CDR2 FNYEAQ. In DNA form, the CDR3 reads TGTGCCAGCAGCTTAGACTGGCAGGTCACCGGGGAGCTGTTTTTT. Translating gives CASSLDWQVTGELFF.

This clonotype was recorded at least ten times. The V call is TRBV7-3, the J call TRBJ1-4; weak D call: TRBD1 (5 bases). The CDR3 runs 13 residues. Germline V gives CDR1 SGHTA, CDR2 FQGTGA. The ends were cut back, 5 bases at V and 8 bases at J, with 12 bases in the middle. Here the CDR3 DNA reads TGTGCCAGCAGCGCAGGGAGGGGCGAAAAACTGTTTTTT. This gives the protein CASSAGRGEKLFF.

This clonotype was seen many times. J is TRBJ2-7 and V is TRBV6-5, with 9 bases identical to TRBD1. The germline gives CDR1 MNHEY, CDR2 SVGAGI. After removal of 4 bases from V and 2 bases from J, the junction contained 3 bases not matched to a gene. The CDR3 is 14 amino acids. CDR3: CASSSTGGTYEQYF. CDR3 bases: TGTGCCAGCAGTTCGACAGGGGGGACCTACGAGCAGTACTTC.

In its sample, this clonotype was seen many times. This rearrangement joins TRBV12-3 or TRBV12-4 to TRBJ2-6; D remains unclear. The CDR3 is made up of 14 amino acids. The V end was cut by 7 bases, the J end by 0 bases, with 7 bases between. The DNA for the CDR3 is TGTGCCAGCACCCATTACTCTGGGGCCAACGTCCTGACTTTC. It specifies CASTHYSGANVLTF.

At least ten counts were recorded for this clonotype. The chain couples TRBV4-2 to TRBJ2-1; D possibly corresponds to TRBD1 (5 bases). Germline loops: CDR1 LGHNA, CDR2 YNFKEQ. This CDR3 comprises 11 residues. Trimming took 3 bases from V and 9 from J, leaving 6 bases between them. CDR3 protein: CASSQGPEQFF. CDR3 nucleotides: TGTGCCAGCAGCCAGGGGCCTGAGCAGTTCTTC.

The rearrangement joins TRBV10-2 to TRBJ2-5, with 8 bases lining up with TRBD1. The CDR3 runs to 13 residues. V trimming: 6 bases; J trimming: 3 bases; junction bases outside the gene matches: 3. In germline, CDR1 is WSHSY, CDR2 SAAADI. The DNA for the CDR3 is TGCGCCAGCAGGGAACAGGGGGAAGAGACCCAGTACTTC. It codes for CASREQGEETQYF.

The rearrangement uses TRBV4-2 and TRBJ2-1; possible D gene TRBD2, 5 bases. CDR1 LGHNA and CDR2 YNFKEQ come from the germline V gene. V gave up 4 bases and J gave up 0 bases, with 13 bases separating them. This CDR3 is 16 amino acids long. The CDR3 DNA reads TGTGCCAGCAGCCCTTTGGCGGGCCTCTCCTACAATGAGCAGTTCTTC. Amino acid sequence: CASSPLAGLSYNEQFF.

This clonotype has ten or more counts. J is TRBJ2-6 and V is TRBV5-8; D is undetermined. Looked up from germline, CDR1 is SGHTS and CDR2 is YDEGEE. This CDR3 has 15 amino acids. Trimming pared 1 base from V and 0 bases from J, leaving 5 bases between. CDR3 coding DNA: TGTGCCAGCAGCTTGAGCTACTCTGGGGCCAACGTCCTGACTTTC. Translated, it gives CASSLSYSGANVLTF. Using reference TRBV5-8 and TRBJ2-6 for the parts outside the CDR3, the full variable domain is EAGVTQSPTHLIKTRGQQATLRCSPISGHTSVYWYQQALGLGLQFLLWYDEGEERNRGNFPPRFSGRQFPNYSSELNVNALELEDSALYLCASSLSYSGANVLTFGAGSRLTVL.

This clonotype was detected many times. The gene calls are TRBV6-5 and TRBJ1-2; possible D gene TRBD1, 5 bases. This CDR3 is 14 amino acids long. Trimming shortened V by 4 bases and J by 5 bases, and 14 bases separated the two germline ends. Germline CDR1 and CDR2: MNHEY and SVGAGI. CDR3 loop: CASSSPGRLYGYTF. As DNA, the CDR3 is TGTGCCAGCAGTTCGCCGGGACGGCTTTATGGCTACACCTTC.

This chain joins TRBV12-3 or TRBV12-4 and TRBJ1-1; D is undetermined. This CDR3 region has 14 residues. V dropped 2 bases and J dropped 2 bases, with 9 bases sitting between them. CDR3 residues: CASSLPGVNTEAFF. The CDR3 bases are TGTGCCAGCAGTTTACCCGGGGTTAACACTGAAGCTTTCTTT.

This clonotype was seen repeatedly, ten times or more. As DNA, the CDR3 is TGTGCCATCAGTGAGAGGGGGGCAGGGGCCTATGAGCAGTTCTTC. Translation gives CAISERGAGAYEQFF. The chain combines TRBV10-3 with TRBJ2-1; TRBD1 or TRBD2 may be the D gene (6 bases each). This CDR3 region has 15 residues. Trimming took 2 bases from V and 8 from J, leaving 16 bases between them. Germline V gene sequence: CDR1 ENHRY, CDR2 SYGVKD.